The 7 T cell receptor beta chains presented below share a single source sample, sequenced in a study of T cells after yellow fever vaccination. Each CDR3 protein gets one entry after TCRdb re-called the 5' RACE reads with MiXCR. The sample includes around 310,000 distinct CDR3 sequences, 4% of them seen just once. The sequencing here drew on PBMCs, taken 5 days after the yellow fever booster vaccination. The receptors derive from a man between 18 and 29 years old who received the YFV17D yellow fever vaccine.

This clonotype was picked up a small number of times. V and J are TRBV29-1 and TRBJ1-2; D ambiguous. The length of the CDR3 is 13 residues. Germline V CDR1 and CDR2: SQVTM, ANQGSEA. Trimming took off 8 bases at V and 1 base at J, with 14 bases between the two ends. The CDR3 spells CSIRETINYGYTF. The CDR3 DNA sequence: TGCAGCATTCGGGAGACCATTAACTATGGCTACACCTTC. Using reference TRBV29-1 and TRBJ1-2 for the parts outside the CDR3, the full variable domain is SAVISQKPSRDICQRGTSLTIQCQVDSQVTMMFWYRQQPGQSLTLIATANQGSEATYESGFVIDKFPISRPNLTFSTLTVSNMSPEDSSIYLCSIRETINYGYTFGSGTRLTVV.

This clonotype has a count of ten or more. The chain has TRBV4-1 and TRBJ1-2; D possibly corresponds to TRBD1 (6 bases). V was shortened by 2 bases and J by 5 bases, with 12 bases between the two germline ends. Germline V gene data show CDR1 as MGHRA and CDR2 as YSYEKL. The CDR3 spans 14 residues. As DNA, the CDR3 is TGCGCCAGCAGCCAAAGGACAGCAGCTTATGGCTACACCTTC. It codes for CASSQRTAAYGYTF.

This clonotype was detected a few times. The J gene is TRBJ2-5, the V gene TRBV7-8; no clear D. The CDR3 contains 15 residues. Germline CDR1 reads SGHVS; CDR2 reads FQNEAQ. Trimming removed 3 bases from V and 2 bases from J, with 13 bases in between. This CDR3 is CASSFRPNLQETQYF. Here the CDR3 DNA reads TGTGCCAGCAGCTTTAGACCGAACCTGCAAGAGACCCAGTACTTC.

The J gene is TRBJ2-1, the V gene TRBV6-5, with D perhaps assigned TRBD1 or TRBD2 (5 bases each). Germline CDR1 MNHEY, CDR2 SVGAGI. Trimming stripped 3 bases from V and 6 bases from J, with 15 bases between. The CDR3 length is 15 residues. DNA of the CDR3: TGTGCCAGCAGTTATGGGGGATCACCCAGCAATGAGCAGTTCTTC. As protein: CASSYGGSPSNEQFF.

This clonotype came up a few times. The rearrangement joins TRBV30 to TRBJ2-7, with a weak D call TRBD2 (5 bases). The CDR3 has 14 amino acids. The V end was cut by 3 bases, the J end by 5 bases, with 17 bases between. Germline CDR1 is GTSNPN and CDR2 is SVGIG (reference sequence). The CDR3 reads CAWRMGSVYHEQYF. Here the CDR3 DNA reads TGTGCCTGGAGGATGGGGAGCGTATACCACGAGCAGTACTTC.

The chain carries TRBV29-1 and TRBJ2-7; 7 bases fit TRBD1. This CDR3 contains 14 residues. Germline lookup yields CDR1 SQVTM and CDR2 ANQGSEA. The J segment lost 3 bases and the V segment lost 4 bases, leaving 9 bases of the junction unmatched. CDR3 bases: TGCAGCGTTGCTCTACACCGGGACAGCTACGAGCAGTACTTC. This encodes CSVALHRDSYEQYF.

The V gene is TRBV20-1, the J gene TRBJ1-1; D is unresolved. CDR1 DFQATT and CDR2 SNEGSKA come from the germline V gene (reference sequence). Trimming took 5 bases from V and 4 from J, leaving 14 bases between them. The CDR3 runs to 13 residues. The CDR3 is CSAGLRGSTEAFF. In nucleotides, the CDR3 is TGCAGTGCTGGTCTCCGAGGAAGCACTGAAGCTTTCTTT.